A selection of T cell receptor beta chains follows, all from one sample in a study of radiotherapy plus CTLA-4 blockade in lung cancer. The protocol was immunoSEQ multiplex PCR, while the TCRdb copy is restricted to in-frame clones and leaves out a portion. The sample records more than 55,000 clones, more than 60% being singletons. Sequenced material: peripheral blood, taken from a patient treated with radiotherapy plus ipilimumab. The receptor set was obtained from a human donor with non-small cell lung cancer who had a complete response to radiotherapy plus ipilimumab. Both conserved end residues are part of each CDR3. Each record gives: D gene, V gene, J gene, clone size, CDR3 DNA, CDR3 protein. The D gene is left open where the match is weak. The size entry is marked missing in some rows and otherwise reads once, few, many or a size class.

d_gene: -
v_gene: TRBV29-1
j_gene: TRBJ2-1
abundance: once
CDR3nt: TGCAGCGTCACATTCGGCGACAAGTCCTCCTACAATGAGCAGTTCTTC
CDR3aa: CSVTFGDKSSYNEQFF

d_gene: TRBD1
v_gene: TRBV6-1
j_gene: TRBJ1-1
abundance: -
CDR3nt: TGTGCCAGCAGTGAACTGGGGCAGGGGGTAACTGAAGCTTTCTTT
CDR3aa: CASSELGQGVTEAFF

d_gene: -
v_gene: TRBV4-1
j_gene: TRBJ1-1
abundance: -
CDR3nt: TGCGCCAGCAGCCGAATACAAGTTCAGGGAGGGAGGAGGAACACTGAAGCTTTCTTT
CDR3aa: CASSRIQVQGGRRNTEAFF

d_gene: -
v_gene: TRBV13
j_gene: TRBJ1-3
abundance: few
CDR3nt: TGTGCCAGCAGTAGAAACTCCGGGTTCTCTGGAAACACCATATATTTT
CDR3aa: CASSRNSGFSGNTIYF

d_gene: -
v_gene: TRBV6-5
j_gene: TRBJ1-1
abundance: -
CDR3nt: TGTGCCAGCAGTCCAACGGGGGGGAGGGGTACTGAAGCTTTCTTT
CDR3aa: CASSPTGGRGTEAFF

d_gene: -
v_gene: TRBV7-2
j_gene: TRBJ2-4
abundance: -
CDR3nt: TGTGCCAGCAGCTTTGAAGGGACACAGTACTTC
CDR3aa: CASSFEGTQYF

d_gene: -
v_gene: TRBV5-1
j_gene: TRBJ1-1
abundance: -
CDR3nt: TGCGCCAGCAGCGGGGGACTCACTGAAGCTTTCTTT
CDR3aa: CASSGGLTEAFF

d_gene: TRBD1
v_gene: TRBV2
j_gene: TRBJ1-5
abundance: -
CDR3nt: TGTGCCAGCAGTCCCCGGACAGGGCAGATCAATCAGCCCCAGCATTTT
CDR3aa: CASSPRTGQINQPQHF

d_gene: TRBD2
v_gene: TRBV4-1
j_gene: TRBJ2-2
abundance: once
CDR3nt: TGCGCCAGCAGTCAAGGGTCGGGACTAGCGGGGGTCGGGGAGCTGTTTTTT
CDR3aa: CASSQGSGLAGVGELFF

d_gene: TRBD1
v_gene: TRBV11-2
j_gene: TRBJ1-2
abundance: -
CDR3nt: TGTGCCAGCAGCCCGTCCGGTGGGGACAGGGACTATGGCTACACCTTC
CDR3aa: CASSPSGGDRDYGYTF

d_gene: -
v_gene: TRBV7-9
j_gene: TRBJ1-3
abundance: few
CDR3nt: TGTGCCAGCAGCCTATGGCTGGGGCAGGAACAGACTGGAAACACCATATATTTT
CDR3aa: CASSLWLGQEQTGNTIYF

d_gene: -
v_gene: TRBV19
j_gene: TRBJ2-2
abundance: -
CDR3nt: TGTGCCAGTAGTATTAGCCGCCACGGGAGCACCGGGGAGCTGTTTTTT
CDR3aa: CASSISRHGSTGELFF

d_gene: -
v_gene: TRBV7-2
j_gene: TRBJ1-2
abundance: few
CDR3nt: TGTGCCAGCAGCTTCGGACAGAGGGATGGCTACACCTTC
CDR3aa: CASSFGQRDGYTF

d_gene: TRBD1
v_gene: TRBV7-6
j_gene: TRBJ1-6
abundance: -
CDR3nt: TGTGCCAGCAGCTTAGCGGCGGACAGGATTTCACCCCTCCACTTT
CDR3aa: CASSLAADRISPLHF

d_gene: -
v_gene: TRBV25-1
j_gene: TRBJ2-1
abundance: once
CDR3nt: TGTGCCAGCAGTGAATCAGGGTTCACCCCCCTTTACAATGAGCAGTTCTTC
CDR3aa: CASSESGFTPLYNEQFF

d_gene: -
v_gene: TRBV5-1
j_gene: TRBJ1-1
abundance: -
CDR3nt: TGCGCCAGCAGCTTGAAGGGCAGGGGACGTTACACTGAAGCTTTCTTT
CDR3aa: CASSLKGRGRYTEAFF

d_gene: TRBD1
v_gene: TRBV5-1
j_gene: TRBJ2-7
abundance: -
CDR3nt: TGCGCCAGCAGCTTGGGCCACCAACTTCTAGGGGGCGGAGGCGAGCAGTACTTC
CDR3aa: CASSLGHQLLGGGGEQYF

d_gene: TRBD2
v_gene: TRBV4-3
j_gene: TRBJ2-1
abundance: -
CDR3nt: TGCGCCAGCAGCCTGGGGGCTAGCGGGGCCTCCTACAATGAGCAGTTCTTC
CDR3aa: CASSLGASGASYNEQFF

d_gene: TRBD2
v_gene: TRBV10-3
j_gene: TRBJ2-1
abundance: -
CDR3nt: TGTGCCATCAGTGAAGACCTGACTAGCGGGAGGAATGAGCAGTTCTTC
CDR3aa: CAISEDLTSGRNEQFF

d_gene: -
v_gene: TRBV15
j_gene: TRBJ1-3
abundance: -
CDR3nt: TGTGCCACCAGCAGAGATCTGGGAAACACCATATATTTT
CDR3aa: CATSRDLGNTIYF

d_gene: TRBD1
v_gene: TRBV11-3
j_gene: TRBJ2-5
abundance: once
CDR3nt: TGTGCCAGCAGTGACAGGGGCAGGAGGGAGACCCAGTACTTC
CDR3aa: CASSDRGRRETQYF

d_gene: -
v_gene: TRBV4-1
j_gene: TRBJ1-4
abundance: few
CDR3nt: TGCGCCAGCAGCCAAGATGCAGGTGTTCAGCCAAAACTGTTTTTT
CDR3aa: CASSQDAGVQPKLFF

d_gene: -
v_gene: TRBV19
j_gene: TRBJ1-5
abundance: -
CDR3nt: TGTGCCAGTAAAACGGAGGGGCACTCCTTACATCAGCCCCAGCATTTT
CDR3aa: CASKTEGHSLHQPQHF

d_gene: TRBD1
v_gene: TRBV19
j_gene: TRBJ2-1
abundance: few
CDR3nt: TGTGCCAGTGCAGGTGGGGCAGGGGGATACAATGAGCAGTTCTTC
CDR3aa: CASAGGAGGYNEQFF

d_gene: TRBD1
v_gene: TRBV5-1
j_gene: TRBJ2-3
abundance: -
CDR3nt: TGCGCCAGCAGCGGGGGACAGGGACGGACAGATACGCAGTATTTT
CDR3aa: CASSGGQGRTDTQYF

d_gene: -
v_gene: TRBV7-6
j_gene: TRBJ2-6
abundance: few
CDR3nt: TGTGCCAGCAGCTTACTGTACTCTGGGGCCAACGTCCTGACTTTC
CDR3aa: CASSLLYSGANVLTF

d_gene: -
v_gene: TRBV23-1
j_gene: TRBJ1-6
abundance: -
CDR3nt: TGCGCCAGCTCGAGCGGACCCTGGACCCTCCACTTT
CDR3aa: CASSSGPWTLHF

d_gene: -
v_gene: TRBV10-3
j_gene: TRBJ1-1
abundance: -
CDR3nt: TGTGCCACCTGGGTCGGGAGGAACACTGAAGCTTTCTTT
CDR3aa: CATWVGRNTEAFF

d_gene: -
v_gene: TRBV7-9
j_gene: TRBJ2-3
abundance: -
CDR3nt: TGTGCCAGCAGCTTAGCAGGGGACACAGATACGCAGTATTTT
CDR3aa: CASSLAGDTDTQYF